This T cell receptor (beta chain) derives from a study of shared clonotypes between healthy human individuals. Clones were sequenced by immunoSEQ multiplex PCR, and TCRdb holds only the in-frame ones, with some missing. The table has approximately 2,000,000 clones, just under 95% seen once; the top ten hold more than 0.35%. Germline V gene sequence: CDR1 MDHEN, CDR2 SYDVKM. The CDR3 has 12 amino acids. The germline V and J ends were trimmed by 8 bases and 7 bases, with 9 bases remaining between them. The sample consisted of naive CD4+ T cells from PBMCs. Subset meaning: CD45RA+ positively selected. This rearrangement joins TRBV28 to TRBJ1-6, with no clear D. This TCR came from a man younger than 35 in good health. Some clones in this sample may be carry-over from other donors' samples. CDR3 nucleotides: TGTGCCAGCGGGGTTGTGAATTCACCCCTCCACTTT. The encoded protein is CASGVVNSPLHF.